These 20 T cell receptor beta chains came from one sample sequenced in a study of blood T cell repertoires in COVID-19. Some clones are missing from TCRdb's copy, which holds only in-frame ones; the method was immunoSEQ multiplex PCR. The top ten clones hold 10% of a sample with some 150,000 clones, roughly 90% of them seen once. Sequenced material: peripheral blood. The receptors stem from a man aged 45-60 years with active or convalescent COVID-19.

The rearrangement links TRBV5-4 to TRBJ2-7; maybe TRBD1 (6 bases). Germline-derived CDR1 and CDR2 are SGHNT and YYREEE (reference sequence). This CDR3 spans 16 amino acids. Deletions cut 0 bases from V and 2 bases from J, with 15 bases between. The CDR3 is CASSLAPSGVTYEQYF. In nucleotides, the CDR3 is TGTGCCAGCAGCTTGGCCCCCTCAGGGGTTACCTACGAGCAGTACTTC. The full variable domain, with the rest looked up from reference TRBV5-4 and TRBJ2-7, is ETGVTQSPTHLIKTRGQQVTLRCSSQSGHNTVSWYQQALGQGPQFIFQYYREEENGRGNFPPRFSGLQFPNYSSELNVNALELDDSALYLCASSLAPSGVTYEQYFGPGTRLTVT.

The chain employs TRBV29-1 and TRBJ2-2, with D perhaps TRBD1 (6 bases). Germline CDR1 SQVTM, CDR2 ANQGSEA. The CDR3 loop spans 12 amino acids. With 6 bases removed from V and 6 bases from J, the gap between germline ends came to 11 bases. The CDR3: CSVSDRPGELFF. The CDR3 nucleotides are TGCAGCGTCAGCGACAGGCCCGGGGAGCTGTTTTTT.

The DNA for the CDR3 is TGTGCCAGCAGTTTATTCGGGCAGGGGGTGAATGAAAAACTGTTTTTT. Amino acid sequence: CASSLFGQGVNEKLFF. The V gene is TRBV28, the J gene TRBJ1-4; 7 bases are shared with TRBD1. V shed 1 base and J 5 bases; nucleotides not matched to a gene: 7. In germline, CDR1 is MDHEN, CDR2 SYDVKM. The CDR3 totals 16 residues.

The rearrangement uses TRBV9 and TRBJ1-3; D perhaps matches TRBD1 (6 bases). Germline CDR1 and CDR2: SGDLS and YYNGEE. The CDR3 runs 17 residues. Trimming took 4 bases from V and 0 from J, leaving 17 bases between them. The CDR3: CASSLRQELPSGNTIYF. Here the CDR3 DNA reads TGTGCCAGCAGCCTAAGACAGGAACTCCCCTCTGGAAACACCATATATTTT.

V and J are TRBV4-3 and TRBJ1-2; D unresolved. Per germline, CDR1 LGHNA and CDR2 YSLEER. The CDR3 is 13 amino acids. The V gene lost 1 base and the J gene lost 3 bases, with 6 bases spanning the gap. In DNA, the CDR3 is TGCGCCAGCAGCCAAGGGACTGACTATGGCTACACCTTC. It translates to CASSQGTDYGYTF.

The chain has TRBV28 and TRBJ2-6, with 7 bases matching TRBD1. The V gene's germline CDR1 is MDHEN and CDR2 SYDVKM. This CDR3 spans 18 amino acids. V shed 11 bases, J shed 0 bases, and the junction held 16 bases outside the gene matches. The CDR3 DNA follows: TGTGCCGGCCGTTCGGAGATTACAGGGGTCTCTGGGGCCAACGTCCTGACTTTC. Its protein product is CAGRSEITGVSGANVLTF.

The CDR3 sequence: CASRTGVSNNQPQHF. The CDR3 DNA reads as TGTGCCAGCAGAACAGGGGTGAGCAACAATCAGCCCCAGCATTTT. The chain couples TRBV6-4 to TRBJ1-5, with 7 bases matching TRBD1. CDR1 and CDR2 (germline): MRHNA, SNTAGT. This CDR3 region has 15 residues. J gave up 3 bases and V 6 bases, and 8 bases lay outside the gene matches.

CDR3 nucleotides: TGCGCCAGCAGCCAAGATCTGAACAGGGACGAGCAGTTCTTC. Its protein is CASSQDLNRDEQFF. The rearrangement joins TRBV4-1 to TRBJ2-1, with a weak D call TRBD1 (6 bases). Trimming removed 0 bases at V and 10 bases at J, with 13 bases between. Per the germline V gene, CDR1 is MGHRA and CDR2 is YSYEKL. The CDR3 has 14 residues.

This chain uses TRBV21-1 with TRBJ2-7; the listed D gene, TRBD2, was not tested against the DNA. TRBV21-1 is a recognized pseudogene. The CDR3 has 16 amino acids. CDR3 protein: CASRLPSGSHPYEQYF. The CDR3, as DNA: TGTGCCAGCAGGTTACCCAGCGGGAGTCACCCCTACGAGCAGTACTTC.

This sequence joins TRBV18 and TRBJ2-5; D is ambiguous. The CDR3 consists of 12 residues. Germline V gene lookup returns CDR1 KGHSH and CDR2 LQKENI. Trimming left V 5 bases short and J 4 bases short, with 8 bases between. The CDR3 bases are TGTGCCAGCTCAAGCACAGCAGAGACCCAGTACTTC. This codes for CASSSTAETQYF.

This chain uses TRBV19 with TRBJ2-2; perhaps TRBD2 as D (5 bases). CDR3 size: 13 residues. Germline values: CDR1 LNHDA, CDR2 SQIVND (reference sequence). Trimming pared 7 bases from V and 3 bases from J, leaving 9 bases between. CDR3 protein: CASNVRDTGELFF. The CDR3 nucleotides read TGTGCCAGTAATGTGAGGGACACCGGGGAGCTGTTTTTT.

J is TRBJ1-1 and V is TRBV9; no definite D call. This CDR3 comprises 14 residues. Germline V gene lookup returns CDR1 SGDLS and CDR2 YYNGEE. V shed 0 bases and J shed 1 base, with 7 bases lying between them. The CDR3: CASSVGTPNTEAFF. Written as DNA, the CDR3 is TGTGCCAGCAGCGTAGGAACTCCGAACACTGAAGCTTTCTTT.

The chain joins TRBV27 to TRBJ2-7, with TRBD2 matching over 8 bases. The CDR3 is 14 amino acids. With V trimmed by 5 bases and J by 5 bases, 8 bases remained unmatched. From germline, CDR1 is MNHEY and CDR2 SMNVEV (reference sequence). The CDR3 loop is CASSRREGRNEQYF. CDR3 coding DNA: TGTGCCAGCAGTCGCCGGGAGGGCCGAAACGAGCAGTACTTC.

This chain links TRBV5-1 with TRBJ2-7, with TRBD1 matching 7 bases. Trimming removed 1 base from V and 2 bases from J; junction bases left unmatched: 6. This CDR3 contains 15 residues. Germline V CDR1 and CDR2: SGHRS, YFSETQ. The CDR3 region has the DNA TGCGCCAGCAGCTTGAGTACAGGGGCAACCTACGAGCAGTACTTC. As protein: CASSLSTGATYEQYF.

The gene calls are TRBV5-1 and TRBJ2-2, with D perhaps matching TRBD1 (6 bases). CDR1 SGHRS and CDR2 YFSETQ come from the germline V gene. This CDR3 has 15 amino acids. Trimming stripped 4 bases from V and 4 bases from J, with 14 bases between. The CDR3 region has the DNA TGCGCCAGCAGCGCCCAGGGGTTTGGCACCGGGGAGCTGTTTTTT. Encoded protein: CASSAQGFGTGELFF. The full variable domain, rest sourced from reference TRBV5-1 and TRBJ2-2, is KAGVTQTPRYLIKTRGQQVTLSCSPISGHRSVSWYQQTPGQGLQFLFEYFSETQRNKGNFPGRFSGRQFSNSRSEMNVSTLELGDSALYLCASSAQGFGTGELFFGEGSRLTVL.

The genes are TRBV10-2 and TRBJ1-5, with TRBD1 matching over 12 bases. This CDR3 has 16 amino acids. Germline V gene lookup returns CDR1 WSHSY and CDR2 SAAADI. The V gene end was trimmed by 1 base and the J gene end by 5 bases; junction bases not matched to a gene: 3. CDR3 coding DNA: TGCGCCAGCAGTGAGTTGGGGACAGGGGGCTATCAGCCCCAGCATTTT. This gives the protein CASSELGTGGYQPQHF.

The CDR3 DNA follows: TGTGCCAGCAGCCAAGAGGGGACAGGGAGGGAAAAACTGTTTTTT. It specifies CASSQEGTGREKLFF. This chain uses TRBV3-1 (or the pseudogene TRBV3-2) with TRBJ1-4, with 9 bases lining up with TRBD1. Trimming cost V 0 bases and J 8 bases; bases outside gene matches: 4. The V gene's germline CDR1 is LGHDT and CDR2 YNNKEL (reference sequence). This CDR3 has 15 amino acids.

The V call is TRBV28, the J call TRBJ1-5; no clear D. Germline loops: CDR1 MDHEN, CDR2 SYDVKM. V was shortened by 10 bases and J by 4 bases, with 8 bases between the two germline ends. The CDR3 sequence is 11 residues long. For the CDR3, the DNA is TGTGCCACACAAGAAAATCAGCCCCAGCATTTT. Translation: CATQENQPQHF.

The rearrangement uses TRBV28 and TRBJ1-2; D possibly corresponds to TRBD1 (5 bases). The CDR3 is 12 amino acids. Germline CDR1 is MDHEN and CDR2 is SYDVKM. V was trimmed by 9 bases and J by 3 bases, leaving 11 bases between them. CDR3: CASRTTDYGYTF. The CDR3 nucleotides read TGTGCCAGTAGGACAACGGACTATGGCTACACCTTC.

The J gene is TRBJ1-4, the V gene TRBV27; tentative D call: TRBD1 (6 bases). The CDR3 runs 16 residues. CDR1 and CDR2 (germline): MNHEY, SMNVEV (reference sequence). Trimming left V 0 bases short and J 7 bases short, with 15 bases between. The CDR3 coding sequence is TGTGCCAGCAGTTTATCGGGGGCGAGTGGCGTTGAAAAACTGTTTTTT. It encodes CASSLSGASGVEKLFF.